This passage covers 23 T cell receptor beta chains from one sample sequenced in a study of post-analysis software for immune sequencing data. Study-wide results and limits: Patients used about 5 TRBV segments, including TRBV5-6, TRBV5-1 and TRBV20-1, more often than controls.

cDNA libraries for TCR beta contained unique molecular identifiers. A single record per CDR3 protein comes from TCRdb applying MiXCR to the PCR reads. This sample yields 650,000 to 900,000 distinct CDR3 sequences, of which approximately 44% are seen a single time; roughly 4.5% belongs to the top ten. These receptors have no known antigen. The sample consisted of blood. Source of these receptors: a girl aged 10-17 years with multiple sclerosis.

The chain employs TRBV29-1 and TRBJ1-2; D is possibly TRBD1 (5 bases). Trimming stripped 6 bases from V and 6 bases from J, with 14 bases between. The CDR3 loop spans 12 amino acids. From germline, CDR1 is SQVTM and CDR2 ANQGSEA. The CDR3 sequence: CSVRDEVDGYTF. CDR3 nucleotides: TGCAGCGTGCGGGACGAGGTCGATGGCTACACCTTC.

This rearrangement joins TRBV20-1 to TRBJ2-3; 13 bases fit TRBD2. The germline V gene encodes CDR1 DFQATT and CDR2 SNEGSKA (reference sequence). This CDR3 comprises 14 residues. V gave up 7 bases and J gave up 6 bases; unmatched junction bases: 7. CDR3 region: CSVELAGGFDTQYF. CDR3 coding DNA: TGCAGTGTCGAACTAGCGGGAGGGTTTGATACGCAGTATTTT.

The gene calls are TRBV12-3 or TRBV12-4 and TRBJ2-3; the D gene is possibly TRBD2 (6 bases). The CDR3 length is 16 residues. The V end was cut by 5 bases, the J end by 2 bases, with 17 bases between. CDR3 bases: TGTGCCAGCAGTGGTGCAAGGGACTTTTACACAGATACGCAGTATTTT. As protein: CASSGARDFYTDTQYF.

The chain carries TRBV20-1 and TRBJ2-3, with 7 bases aligning to TRBD2. Germline loops: CDR1 DFQATT, CDR2 SNEGSKA (reference sequence). There are 15 residues in the CDR3. The V segment lost 5 bases and the J segment 2 bases; nucleotides outside the gene matches: 10. The CDR3 protein is CSALELARYTDTQYF. The DNA for the CDR3 is TGCAGTGCTCTCGAACTAGCGAGGTACACAGATACGCAGTATTTT.

Notes on this clonotype: One junction end disagrees with the germline gene, perhaps due to a read error. CDR3 region: CASGFRESSANEKLFF. Written as DNA, the CDR3 is TGCGCCAGCGGCTTCCGGGAATCCTCAGCTAATGAAAAACTGTTTTTT. The J gene is TRBJ1-4, the V gene TRBV5-1; D is unresolved. The length of the CDR3 is 16 residues. Germline V gene data show CDR1 as SGHRS and CDR2 as YFSETQ.

The chain carries TRBV27 and TRBJ2-7, with D hard to call. The CDR3 is 13 residues long. V lost 5 bases to trimming and J lost 2 bases, with 10 bases between them. CDR1 and CDR2 from the germline V gene are MNHEY and SMNVEV (reference sequence). For the CDR3, the DNA is TGTGCCAGCAGTCACGCAGGAACCTACGAGCAGTACTTC. Its translation: CASSHAGTYEQYF.

In the case of this clonotype: The junction and the germline gene differ at one end; a read error may be behind it. The chain's CDR3 is CSVEVQGAFTGAFF. CDR3 nucleotides: TGCAGCGTTGAAGTGCAGGGGGCCTTCACTGGAGCTTTCTTT. The chain joins TRBV29-1 to TRBJ1-1; 8 bases map to TRBD1. The CDR3 is made up of 14 amino acids. Germline CDR1 reads SQVTM; CDR2 reads ANQGSEA.

This clonotype was observed a handful of times. V usage is TRBV6-5 and J usage is TRBJ2-5, with 8 bases matching TRBD2. Germline V gene sequence: CDR1 MNHEY, CDR2 SVGAGI. This CDR3 is built from 16 residues. The J segment lost 0 bases and the V segment lost 3 bases, leaving 6 bases of the junction unmatched. The CDR3 nucleotides read TGTGCCAGCAGTTATTGGCCTAGCGGGTACCAAGAGACCCAGTACTTC. This encodes CASSYWPSGYQETQYF.

This clonotype was counted between two and nine times. The chain links TRBV27 to TRBJ1-2; 8 bases map to TRBD1. This CDR3 region has 15 residues. V dropped 0 bases and J dropped 7; count of bases not matched to a gene: 7. In germline, CDR1 is MNHEY, CDR2 SMNVEV (reference sequence). The CDR3, as DNA: TGTGCCAGCAGTTTATCCGGGACAGGACGAGTTGGCTACACCTTC. Translating it yields CASSLSGTGRVGYTF.

This clonotype was counted only a few times. J is TRBJ2-7 and V is TRBV5-4; D uncertain. This CDR3 has 15 amino acids. The V gene's germline CDR1 is SGHNT and CDR2 YYREEE (reference sequence). The V end lost 4 bases, the J end lost 0 bases, and 14 bases lay between the germline ends. The CDR3 spells CASSPKLQSSYEQYF. Written as DNA, the CDR3 is TGTGCCAGCAGCCCCAAACTCCAGAGCTCCTACGAGCAGTACTTC.

In regard to this clonotype: This likely comes from a read error, as the CDR3 has no conserved phenylalanine or tryptophan at its end. The chain combines TRBV13 with TRBJ2-3; D is undetermined. This CDR3 is built from 18 residues. Trimming took off 2 bases at V and 0 bases at J, with 18 bases between the two ends. The germline V gene encodes CDR1 PRHDT and CDR2 FYEKMQ (reference sequence). This CDR3 reads CASSLRMRDPPSTDTQYV. CDR3 sequence (DNA): TGTGCCAGCAGCTTACGGATGCGTGACCCGCCTAGCACAGATACGCAGTATGTT.

Points on this clonotype: The junction differs from germline at one of its ends, possibly a read error. This chain joins TRBV6-6 and TRBJ1-6; 8 bases map to TRBD1. The CDR3 is 14 amino acids. Germline V gives CDR1 MNHNY, CDR2 SVGAGI (reference sequence). The CDR3 DNA reads as TGCGCCAGCAGCAGCCGGGACAGGAATTCACCCCTCCACTTT. It yields the protein CASSSRDRNSPLHF.

For this clonotype: One junction end does not reproduce the germline sequence, and a read error may be involved. In DNA, the CDR3 is TGCAGTACTAGTCCTACAGGGGTGAATCAGCCCCAGCATTTT. Encoded protein: CSTSPTGVNQPQHF. This chain joins TRBV20-1 and TRBJ1-5; 7 positions match TRBD1. The germline V gene encodes CDR1 DFQATT and CDR2 SNEGSKA (reference sequence). The CDR3 spans 14 residues.

This clonotype showed up just a few times. This chain links TRBV7-3 with TRBJ2-1; D not resolved. The CDR3 has 14 amino acids. V was cut by 6 bases and J by 6 bases, with 15 bases left in between. Germline lookup yields CDR1 SGHTA and CDR2 FQGTGA. The CDR3 DNA reads as TGTGCCAGCAGTTCAAAGCCACCACCCAATGAGCAGTTCTTC. This translates into CASSSKPPPNEQFF.

V and J are TRBV12-3 or TRBV12-4 and TRBJ2-7; D gene unclear. V gave up 8 bases and J gave up 7 bases, with 12 bases separating them. The CDR3 length is 11 residues. As DNA, the CDR3 is TGTGCCAGCGGTAGGTACAATGAGCAGTACTTC. Its translation is CASGRYNEQYF.

There are a few counts of this clonotype. The chain couples TRBV5-6 to TRBJ2-1; D is possibly TRBD1 (6 bases). The CDR3 runs 17 residues. V was cut by 4 bases and J by 5 bases, with 22 bases left in between. From germline, CDR1 is SGHDT and CDR2 YYEEEE. The CDR3 loop reads CASSPGFDRSGDNEQFF. The CDR3, as DNA: TGTGCCAGCAGCCCGGGATTCGACAGGTCAGGGGACAATGAGCAGTTCTTC.

V usage is TRBV12-3 or TRBV12-4 and J usage is TRBJ1-2; possibly TRBD1 for D (6 bases). Between the trimmed V and J ends, which lost 5 bases and 11 bases, there was a span of 18 bases. This CDR3 has 13 amino acids. The CDR3 DNA reads as TGTGCCAGCAGTCAGGGACGGGGGGGCCAGTACACCTTC. Amino acid sequence: CASSQGRGGQYTF.

This chain uses TRBV12-3 or TRBV12-4 with TRBJ2-1; TRBD2 matches at 7 bases. V was clipped by 4 bases and J by 2 bases; unmatched bases: 8. The CDR3 is 16 amino acids. CDR3 nucleotide sequence: TGTGCCAGCAGTTATAGCGAGGGAGGGCCCTACAATGAGCAGTTCTTC. Its translation is CASSYSEGGPYNEQFF.

This clonotype was recorded a few times. The V gene is TRBV29-1, the J gene TRBJ2-7; the D call may be TRBD1 or TRBD2 (5 bases each). In germline, CDR1 is SQVTM, CDR2 ANQGSEA. Trimming cost V 3 bases and J 2 bases, with 11 bases left between them. This CDR3 is built from 13 residues. The chain's CDR3 is CSVEGEAAYEQYF. CDR3 sequence (DNA): TGCAGCGTTGAGGGGGAAGCAGCCTACGAGCAGTACTTC.

The V call is TRBV6-6, the J call TRBJ1-4; TRBD1 aligns across 7 bases. The J segment lost 5 bases and the V segment lost 3 bases, leaving 9 bases of the junction unmatched. CDR3 size: 16 residues. The germline CDR1 and CDR2 sequences are MNHNY and SVGAGI (reference sequence). This CDR3 is CASSYGRGALNEKLFF. Here the CDR3 DNA reads TGTGCCAGCAGTTATGGCAGGGGGGCCCTAAATGAAAAACTGTTTTTT.

The chain couples TRBV10-3 to TRBJ2-1; 9 nucleotides align to TRBD1. Trimming removed 8 bases from V and 5 bases from J; junction bases left unmatched: 7. Germline loops: CDR1 ENHRY, CDR2 SYGVKD. CDR3 length: 14 residues. CDR3 loop: CAISWDREDNEQFF. For the CDR3, the DNA is TGTGCCATCTCCTGGGACAGGGAAGACAATGAGCAGTTCTTC.

This clonotype turned up a few times. The genes are TRBV29-1 and TRBJ2-5; 12 bases fit TRBD1. Trimming removed 4 bases from V and 5 bases from J; junction bases left unmatched: 5. The CDR3 has 14 amino acids. CDR1 SQVTM and CDR2 ANQGSEA come from the germline V gene. The CDR3 spells CSVVGDRGLETQYF. CDR3 DNA: TGCAGCGTTGTTGGGGACAGGGGGCTTGAGACCCAGTACTTC.

This clonotype has a handful of counts. The chain carries TRBV6-6 and TRBJ1-1; possibly TRBD1 for D (5 bases). The length of the CDR3 is 14 residues. The V gene lost 7 bases and the J gene lost 1 base, with 13 bases spanning the gap. CDR1 and CDR2 (germline): MNHNY, SVGAGI (reference sequence). The CDR3 DNA is TGTGCCAGCACCCCCCGGGGGGGGAACACTGAAGCTTTCTTT. This gives the protein CASTPRGGNTEAFF.